The rows below give T cell receptor beta chains drawn from one sample of a study of control samples from healthy donors and cancer patients. Using immunoSEQ multiplex PCR, the repertoire was profiled, and TCRdb retains in-frame clones only, with some absent. The sample has 180,000 or so clones, approximately 92% seen once. The sequencing sample was made of blood. These receptors all come from a woman in her sixties or seventies in good health. The CDR3 runs from the conserved cysteine through the conserved F or W. D genes are given only for firm matches. Clone size is stated in some rows and not others, as once, few, many or a class when expanded.

v_gene	abundance	d_gene	j_gene	CDR3aa	CDR3nt
TRBV6-6	.	.	TRBJ1-2	CASSYRQEALNGYTF	TGTGCCAGCAGTTACCGACAAGAGGCGTTGAATGGCTACACCTTC
TRBV6-6	.	.	TRBJ1-1	CASSYRVSQNEAFF	TGTGCCAGCAGTTACAGAGTGAGTCAAAATGAAGCTTTCTTT
TRBV29-1	.	.	TRBJ2-7	CSVDDGSYEQYF	TGCAGCGTTGATGACGGATCCTACGAGCAGTACTTC
TRBV2	.	TRBD1	TRBJ1-2	CASGDSYGYTF	TGTGCCAGCGGGGACAGCTATGGCTACACCTTC
TRBV4-3	.	TRBD1	TRBJ1-2	CASSPQAPAGTGINYGYTF	TGCGCCAGCAGCCCCCAGGCCCCCGCCGGGACAGGGATTAACTATGGCTACACCTTC
TRBV5-1	.	.	TRBJ1-1	CASSLAQGNTEAFF	TGCGCCAGCAGCTTGGCACAGGGAAACACTGAAGCTTTCTTT
TRBV7-9	.	.	TRBJ1-2	CASSLLSSRAGGYTF	TGTGCCAGCAGCTTACTCTCCTCTCGCGCGGGTGGCTACACCTTC
TRBV3-1/TRBV3-2	.	.	TRBJ2-7	CASSQDNTRRYEQYF	TGTGCCAGCAGCCAAGATAACACGCGCCGCTACGAGCAGTACTTC
TRBV5-8	.	.	TRBJ1-5	CASSLRDGSHSNQPQHF	TGTGCCAGCAGCCTCAGGGACGGATCGCATAGCAATCAGCCCCAGCATTTT
TRBV10-2	.	TRBD1	TRBJ1-2	CADAPGQGAVDGYTF	TGCGCCGACGCTCCGGGACAGGGGGCGGTCGATGGCTACACCTTC
TRBV7-9	.	.	TRBJ1-5	CASSLASDSLNQPQHF	TGTGCCAGCAGCTTAGCTTCAGACAGCCTCAATCAGCCCCAGCATTTT
TRBV7-2	.	.	TRBJ2-7	CASSSQGIRSEQYF	TGTGCCAGCAGCTCACAGGGTATAAGAAGCGAGCAGTACTTC
TRBV29-1	.	TRBD2	TRBJ2-1	CSVASGYNEQFF	TGCAGCGTTGCTAGCGGGTACAATGAGCAGTTCTTC
TRBV11-3	once	.	TRBJ1-1	CASSLEGRAATEAFF	TGTGCCAGCAGCTTAGAAGGCAGGGCTGCCACTGAAGCTTTCTTT
TRBV5-4	.	TRBD2	TRBJ2-2	CASGAGGPNTGELFF	TGTGCCAGCGGCGCGGGGGGGCCTAACACCGGGGAGCTGTTTTTT
TRBV27	.	.	TRBJ2-3	CASSFSGRTDTQYF	TGTGCCAGCAGTTTTTCCGGAAGAACAGATACGCAGTATTTT
TRBV7-7	.	TRBD2	TRBJ2-1	CASSLGLSTGGAYNEQFF	TGTGCCAGCAGCTTAGGCCTATCTACGGGGGGGGCGTACAATGAGCAGTTCTTC
TRBV7-9	many	.	TRBJ2-5	CASSFSPSQTSQETQYF	TGTGCCAGCAGCTTTTCTCCATCTCAGACAAGCCAAGAGACCCAGTACTTC
TRBV3-1/TRBV3-2	.	.	TRBJ2-1	CASSQGQTQYNEQFF	TGTGCCAGCAGCCAAGGGCAGACTCAATACAATGAGCAGTTCTTC
TRBV5-1	few	.	TRBJ1-1	CASSLALGNTEAFF	TGCGCCAGCAGCTTGGCCCTGGGGAACACTGAAGCTTTCTTT
TRBV6-2/TRBV6-3	.	.	TRBJ1-6	CASSPHLWENSPLHF	TGTGCCAGCAGTCCGCACCTTTGGGAGAATTCACCCCTCCACTTT
TRBV5-4	.	.	TRBJ1-4	CASSLSLGGHNEKLFF	TGTGCCAGCAGCTTGAGCTTGGGCGGCCATAATGAAAAACTGTTTTTT
TRBV27	once	.	TRBJ2-4	CASQGSKNIQYF	TGTGCCAGCCAGGGCAGCAAAAACATTCAGTACTTC
TRBV7-8	.	.	TRBJ2-3	CASSPGAGLFTDTQYF	TGTGCCAGCAGCCCGGGGGCGGGACTTTTCACAGATACGCAGTATTTT
TRBV2	.	.	TRBJ2-5	CASSVRETQYF	TGTGCCAGCAGTGTACGAGAGACCCAGTACTTC
TRBV29-1	.	TRBD1	TRBJ1-2	CSASQGDHGYTF	TGCAGCGCCAGCCAGGGGGATCATGGCTACACCTTC
TRBV19	.	.	TRBJ2-5	CASSIMSQETQYF	TGTGCCAGTAGTATTATGTCCCAAGAGACCCAGTACTTC
TRBV5-1	.	.	TRBJ2-3	CASSPDGRTTDTQYF	TGCGCCAGCAGCCCGGACGGCAGGACGACAGATACGCAGTATTTT
TRBV4-3	.	.	TRBJ2-7	CASSQDWPTTYEQYF	TGCGCCAGCAGCCAAGATTGGCCCACAACCTACGAGCAGTACTTC
TRBV19	.	.	TRBJ1-6	CASSIGTVSPLHF	TGTGCCAGTAGTATAGGGACAGTTTCACCCCTCCACTTT
TRBV9	.	.	TRBJ2-1	CASSVVMGNEQFF	TGTGCCAGCAGCGTAGTTATGGGGAATGAGCAGTTCTTC
TRBV6-5	.	.	TRBJ1-1	CASRGGTEAFF	TGTGCCAGCAGGGGGGGTACTGAAGCTTTCTTT
TRBV5-6	.	.	TRBJ1-1	CASSLNPSDFMNTEAFF	TGTGCCAGCAGCTTGAACCCCTCAGATTTCATGAACACTGAAGCTTTCTTT
TRBV12-3/TRBV12-4	.	.	TRBJ1-4	CASRRGGYEKLFF	TGTGCCAGCAGGAGAGGGGGATACGAAAAACTGTTTTTT
TRBV19	.	.	TRBJ1-1	CASSIEGIMNTEAFF	TGTGCCAGTAGTATAGAAGGGATAATGAACACTGAAGCTTTCTTT
TRBV11-2	.	.	TRBJ1-3	CASRLTHTIYF	TGTGCCAGCCGGCTCACCCACACCATATATTTT
TRBV6-6	once	.	TRBJ1-2	CASSPSYGYTF	TGTGCCAGCAGTCCCAGCTATGGCTACACCTTC
TRBV18	.	.	TRBJ1-1	CASSPNRDTEAFF	TGTGCCAGCTCACCAAACAGAGACACTGAAGCTTTCTTT
TRBV7-8	.	.	TRBJ1-1	CASSSPGGLRSFTEAFF	TGTGCCAGCAGCTCACCTGGGGGTCTGCGAAGTTTCACTGAAGCTTTCTTT
TRBV5-1	.	TRBD1	TRBJ2-5	CASSLGTGSETQYF	TGCGCCAGCAGCTTGGGGACAGGGAGTGAGACCCAGTACTTC
TRBV6-2/TRBV6-3	.	.	TRBJ1-2	CASSYSWVSDYGYTF	TGTGCCAGCAGTTACTCGTGGGTATCGGACTATGGCTACACCTTC
TRBV6-5	.	.	TRBJ1-3	CASRRDGGNTIYF	TGTGCCAGCAGACGAGACGGTGGAAACACCATATATTTT
TRBV29-1	few	.	TRBJ2-7	CSAREGTGYEQYF	TGCAGCGCCCGGGAGGGGACAGGCTACGAGCAGTACTTC
TRBV5-1	.	.	TRBJ2-1	CASSLFGKSSYNEQFF	TGCGCCAGCAGCTTGTTCGGCAAGAGCTCCTACAATGAGCAGTTCTTC
TRBV4-1	once	.	TRBJ1-5	CASSRDRTNNQPQHF	TGCGCCAGCAGCCGAGACCGAACTAACAATCAGCCCCAGCATTTT
TRBV6-1	.	TRBD2	TRBJ2-2	CASSARTSGRTGELFF	TGTGCCAGCAGTGCAAGGACTAGCGGGCGCACCGGGGAGCTGTTTTTT
TRBV12-5	.	.	TRBJ1-1	CASGPSTGSNTEAFF	TGTGCTAGTGGACCCTCCACAGGGTCGAACACTGAAGCTTTCTTT
TRBV9	.	TRBD1	TRBJ2-7	CASSLQTGAPYEQYF	TGTGCCAGCAGCTTACAGACAGGGGCCCCCTACGAGCAGTACTTC
TRBV12-3/TRBV12-4	.	TRBD1	TRBJ1-2	CASSGGQFNGYTF	TGTGCCAGCAGCGGGGGACAGTTTAATGGCTACACCTTC
TRBV4-3	.	.	TRBJ1-2	CASSQDSDYGYTF	TGCGCCAGCAGCCAAGATAGCGATTATGGCTACACCTTC
TRBV15	once	.	TRBJ2-3	CATSNGRSTDTQYF	TGTGCCACCAGCAACGGTCGTAGCACAGATACGCAGTATTTT
TRBV11-2	.	.	TRBJ2-3	CASDRGLTSTDTQYF	TGTGCCAGTGATCGGGGACTCACTAGCACAGATACGCAGTATTTT
TRBV12-3/TRBV12-4	.	.	TRBJ1-1	CASSLKSNTEAFF	TGTGCCAGCAGTTTAAAATCCAACACTGAAGCTTTCTTT
TRBV6-4	.	.	TRBJ2-3	CASSGEAADTQYF	TGTGCCAGCAGTGGGGAGGCCGCAGATACGCAGTATTTT
TRBV5-6	.	TRBD2	TRBJ2-3	CASSLLSGGRTDTQYF	TGTGCCAGCAGCTTACTTAGCGGGGGTCGCACAGATACGCAGTATTTT
TRBV11-2	.	.	TRBJ1-1	CASSKRENTEAFF	TGTGCCAGCAGCAAGAGGGAGAACACTGAAGCTTTCTTT
TRBV7-2	.	TRBD1	TRBJ1-3	CASSLRQGHSGNTIYF	TGTGCCAGCAGCTTAAGACAGGGACACTCTGGAAACACCATATATTTT
TRBV27	.	TRBD1	TRBJ1-1	CASSLGNGQGAGSNTEAFF	TGTGCCAGCAGTTTAGGGAATGGACAGGGGGCTGGATCGAACACTGAAGCTTTCTTT
TRBV9	.	TRBD2	TRBJ2-1	CASSSGGSSYNEQFF	TGTGCCAGCTCTAGCGGGGGGAGCTCCTACAATGAGCAGTTCTTC